The 5 T cell receptor beta chains in this list originate from one sample, sequenced in a study of blood T cell repertoires in COVID-19. TCRdb keeps only in-frame clones here, not all; method: immunoSEQ multiplex PCR. The table records some 120,000 clones, around 89% of them present only once. Sequenced: peripheral blood. These receptor sequences come from a human donor in a cohort sampled during active COVID-19.

V usage is TRBV27 and J usage is TRBJ2-7; 8 nucleotides match TRBD1. Per the germline V gene, CDR1 is MNHEY and CDR2 is SMNVEV (reference sequence). There are 15 residues in the CDR3. Germline trimming cut 7 bases from V and 9 bases from J; bases unmatched to any gene: 17. CDR3 nucleotides: TGTGCCAGCATCACCCCGGGACAGGTGATACGGGGGCAGTACTTC. The encoded protein is CASITPGQVIRGQYF.

The chain couples TRBV11-2 to TRBJ1-3; D not resolved. The germline V gene encodes CDR1 SGHAT and CDR2 FQNNGV. The CDR3 runs 16 residues. Trimming removed 1 base at V and 0 bases at J, with 10 bases between. The CDR3 sequence: CASSLVPGISGNTIYF. For the CDR3, the DNA is TGTGCCAGCAGCTTAGTGCCGGGAATCTCTGGAAACACCATATATTTT.

V is TRBV4-2 and J is TRBJ2-7, with D perhaps matching TRBD1 (7 bases). This CDR3 is built from 14 residues. The germline gives CDR1 LGHNA, CDR2 YNFKEQ. V was pared by 4 bases and J by 2 bases, with 12 bases between. CDR3 bases: TGTGCCAGCAGCCTCGGAGGGGGCGCCTACGAGCAGTACTTC. It specifies CASSLGGGAYEQYF.

The chain links TRBV9 to TRBJ2-1; D is uncertain. V gave up 0 bases and J gave up 4 bases, with 11 bases separating them. The CDR3 covers 15 residues. The V gene's germline CDR1 is SGDLS and CDR2 YYNGEE. The CDR3 region is CASSVASQFYNEQFF. The CDR3 coding sequence is TGTGCCAGCAGCGTAGCTTCCCAGTTTTACAATGAGCAGTTCTTC.

Note on this clone: At one end, the junction sequence differs from germline, possibly due to a read error. V usage is TRBV10-3 and J usage is TRBJ2-3, with D perhaps assigned TRBD1 or TRBD2 (5 bases each). There are 13 residues in the CDR3. CDR1 is ENHRY and CDR2 is SYGVKD in the germline V gene. CDR3: CAVSESGRDTQYF. The CDR3 nucleotides are TGTGCCGTCAGTGAGTCGGGGCGGGATACGCAGTATTTT.